The 21 T cell receptor beta chains presented below share a single source sample, sequenced in a study of blood T cells in healthy people across ages. Primers used in a second PCR of roughly 7 to 12 cycles were a sample-barcoded 5' primer and a J-beta primer mix. TCRdb fed the 5' RACE reads into MiXCR, producing one record per CDR3 protein. The sample carries about a million distinct CDR3 sequences, approximately 38% recorded once. Sequencing input: blood. The receptors originated from a man aged 18 to 29 in good health.

The chain recombines TRBV9 with TRBJ1-1; D possibly corresponds to TRBD1 (5 bases). The CDR3 runs 15 residues. V was clipped by 0 bases and J by 5 bases, with 14 bases between them. CDR1 and CDR2 (germline): SGDLS, YYNGEE. The CDR3 spells CASSVGSAGTTEAFF. The CDR3 nucleotides are TGTGCCAGCAGCGTAGGTTCGGCAGGGACGACTGAAGCTTTCTTT.

The CDR3 reads CATRETGLVRGYTF. The CDR3, as DNA: TGTGCCACTAGGGAGACAGGGTTAGTCCGTGGCTACACCTTC. The chain is built from TRBV12-3 or TRBV12-4 and TRBJ1-2; 7 nucleotides line up with TRBD1. CDR3 length: 14 residues. Trimming took 10 bases from V and 7 from J; bases not matched to a gene: 15.

The chain joins TRBV27 to TRBJ2-3, with 11 bases identical to TRBD2. CDR1 and CDR2 (germline): MNHEY, SMNVEV (reference sequence). CDR3 size: 16 residues. V shed 4 bases, J shed 4 bases, and the junction held 7 bases outside the gene matches. Here the CDR3 DNA reads TGTGCCAGCAGTTCAATTAGCGGGGGGGCGTCAGATACGCAGTATTTT. Translating it yields CASSSISGGASDTQYF.

In this sample, this clonotype turned up once. The CDR3 bases are TGTGCCAGCAGTTACCTGGACAGGGTGGACTATGGCTACACCTTC. Its translation is CASSYLDRVDYGYTF. V gene TRBV6-2 or TRBV6-3 combines with J gene TRBJ1-2; 8 bases agree with TRBD1. CDR1 and CDR2 from the germline V gene are MNHEY and SVGEGT. The J segment lost 3 bases and the V segment lost 2 bases, leaving 5 bases of the junction unmatched. CDR3 size: 15 residues.

This sequence joins TRBV6-2 or TRBV6-3 and TRBJ1-1; weak D call: TRBD1 (5 bases). Looked up from germline, CDR1 is MNHEY and CDR2 is SVGEGT. V lost 2 bases to trimming and J lost 6 bases, with 19 bases between them. The CDR3 has 16 residues. CDR3 sequence: CASSYVAGGVEAEAFF. In nucleotides, the CDR3 is TGTGCCAGCAGTTACGTCGCGGGAGGGGTAGAGGCTGAAGCTTTCTTT.

With regard to this clonotype: One end of the junction fails to match germline, which may point to a read error. The chain is built from TRBV29-1 and TRBJ2-1; 7 bases are a match to TRBD1. Germline CDR1 SQVTM, CDR2 ANQGSEA. The CDR3 loop spans 13 amino acids. The CDR3 protein is CSVEDRDGNEQFF. In nucleotides, the CDR3 is TGCAGCGTAGAAGACAGGGACGGAAATGAGCAGTTCTTC.

The rearrangement links TRBV12-3 or TRBV12-4 to TRBJ1-1; maybe TRBD1 (6 bases). V lost 5 bases to trimming and J lost 2 bases, with 12 bases between them. The CDR3 is made up of 14 amino acids. The DNA of the CDR3 is TGTGCCAGCAGTATAGACAGGATTAACACTGAAGCTTTCTTT. Translating gives CASSIDRINTEAFF.

This clonotype was seen only a few times. This CDR3 reads CAWSVRGDEQFF. The DNA of the CDR3 is TGTGCCTGGAGTGTAAGGGGCGATGAGCAGTTCTTC. The rearrangement uses TRBV30 and TRBJ2-1, with a tentative D call TRBD1 (5 bases). This CDR3 comprises 12 residues. Trimming removed 0 bases at V and 8 bases at J, with 8 bases between. From germline, CDR1 is GTSNPN and CDR2 SVGIG (reference sequence).

The table lists this clonotype with a few counts. This chain links TRBV12-3 or TRBV12-4 with TRBJ2-3; tentatively, D is TRBD1 or TRBD2 (5 bases each). With 4 bases removed from V and 6 bases from J, the gap between germline ends came to 20 bases. CDR3 length: 16 amino acids. CDR3 protein: CASSSVLGTPPDTQYF. The CDR3 DNA reads TGTGCCAGCAGTTCTGTCCTAGGGACCCCCCCCGATACGCAGTATTTT.

The chain combines TRBV7-9 with TRBJ2-5, with D perhaps TRBD2 (6 bases). Trimming pared 11 bases from V and 2 bases from J, leaving 15 bases between. Germline lookup yields CDR1 SEHNR and CDR2 FQNEAQ (reference sequence). This CDR3 comprises 13 residues. CDR3 sequence reads: CAGGTPLQETQYF. As DNA, the CDR3 is TGTGCCGGCGGGACTCCACTACAAGAGACCCAGTACTTC.

Comments on this clonotype: It may be a read error: a sequence one base away is much more abundant. The chain recombines TRBV27 with TRBJ1-2; unclear D gene. The CDR3 covers 13 residues. The V gene's germline CDR1 is MNHEY and CDR2 SMNVEV (reference sequence). CDR3 bases: TGTGCCAGCAGCCCAACCAGGACTTATGGCTGCACCTTC. As protein: CASSPTRTYGCTF.

The chain carries TRBV20-1 and TRBJ1-5; D is uncertain. The CDR3 has 15 amino acids. V lost 0 bases and J lost 0, with 9 bases in between. CDR1 DFQATT and CDR2 SNEGSKA come from the germline V gene (reference sequence). The CDR3 is CSAREILHSNQPQHF. The CDR3 bases are TGCAGTGCTAGAGAAATACTCCATAGCAATCAGCCCCAGCATTTT.

This clonotype was recorded a few times. The chain employs TRBV20-1 and TRBJ1-1, with D possibly TRBD1 on 6 matching bases. The germline V gene has CDR1 DFQATT and CDR2 SNEGSKA (reference sequence). The germline V and J ends were trimmed by 6 bases and 1 base, with 12 bases remaining between them. This CDR3 has 13 amino acids. CDR3 protein: CSAPRDTNTEAFF. The CDR3 DNA sequence: TGCAGTGCCCCGAGGGACACGAACACTGAAGCTTTCTTT.

The rearrangement uses TRBV5-1 and TRBJ1-1; 7 nucleotides align to TRBD1. The CDR3 totals 14 residues. J gave up 3 bases and V 3 bases, and 5 bases lay outside the gene matches. Per the germline V gene, CDR1 is SGHRS and CDR2 is YFSETQ. DNA for the CDR3: TGCGCCAGCAGCTCCGGGACAGTGGACACTGAAGCTTTCTTT. Protein: CASSSGTVDTEAFF.

With regard to this clonotype: Relative to the germline gene, one junction end is altered; a read error may explain this. The V and J genes are TRBV6-2 or TRBV6-3 and TRBJ1-2, with no clear D. The CDR3 spans 13 residues. From germline, CDR1 is MNHEY and CDR2 SVGEGT. CDR3 sequence (DNA): TGTGCCGGATCCAGCGTAGCTAACGATGGCTACACCTTC. This sequence encodes CAGSSVANDGYTF.

The rearrangement uses TRBV20-1 and TRBJ2-5, with 7 bases matching TRBD1. The CDR3 has 14 residues. Germline V gene sequence: CDR1 DFQATT, CDR2 SNEGSKA (reference sequence). V dropped 7 bases and J dropped 6; count of bases not matched to a gene: 14. CDR3 sequence: CSGSTGSLFKTQYF. The CDR3 DNA follows: TGCAGTGGTTCGACAGGGAGCCTTTTCAAGACCCAGTACTTC.

The CDR3 is CASSQELEFRWDARGTQYF. In nucleotides, the CDR3 is TGTGCCAGCAGCCAAGAACTGGAGTTTCGGTGGGACGCCCGAGGAACCCAGTACTTC. The chain combines TRBV3-1 with TRBJ2-5; either TRBD1 or TRBD2 may fit D (5 bases each). This CDR3 is built from 19 residues. Germline V gene lookup returns CDR1 LGHDT and CDR2 YNNKEL (reference sequence). With 0 bases removed from V and 8 bases from J, the gap between germline ends came to 28 bases.

The chain is built from TRBV10-3 and TRBJ1-1, with 7 nucleotides matching TRBD1. Germline V CDR1 and CDR2: ENHRY, SYGVKD. Unmatched junction bases numbered 4, after V lost 5 bases and J lost 1 base. The CDR3 has 14 amino acids. The CDR3, as DNA: TGTGCCATCAGTCCGGGACAGAGGAACACTGAAGCTTTCTTT. Protein product: CAISPGQRNTEAFF.

This clonotype appeared a few times. The chain carries TRBV5-1 and TRBJ2-1, with 15 bases aligning to TRBD2. Per germline, CDR1 SGHRS and CDR2 YFSETQ. The V segment lost 4 bases and the J segment 3 bases; nucleotides outside the gene matches: 8. CDR3 length: 18 amino acids. The CDR3 protein is CASSLWTSGGADYNEQFF. The CDR3 DNA reads TGCGCCAGCAGCCTATGGACTAGCGGGGGGGCCGACTACAATGAGCAGTTCTTC.

The chain uses TRBV27 and TRBJ2-1; 10 bases agree with TRBD1. V dropped 6 bases and J dropped 9; count of bases not matched to a gene: 8. The CDR3 sequence is 14 residues long. Germline CDR1 MNHEY, CDR2 SMNVEV (reference sequence). This chain's CDR3 is CASSRGQGYGEQFF. The CDR3 nucleotides read TGTGCCAGCAGCCGGGGACAGGGGTATGGTGAGCAGTTCTTC.

The V gene is TRBV20-1, the J gene TRBJ1-5; D remains ambiguous. CDR1 DFQATT and CDR2 SNEGSKA come from the germline V gene (reference sequence). Trimming removed 6 bases at V and 0 bases at J, with 12 bases between. The CDR3 covers 14 residues. CDR3 nucleotide sequence: TGCAGTGCCCAGCACCCCGATAGCAATCAGCCCCAGCATTTT. It is translated as CSAQHPDSNQPQHF.